A selection of T cell receptor beta chains follows, all from one sample in a study of T cells in Graves' hyperthyroidism and ophthalmopathy. TCRdb redid the calling of the multiplex PCR reads with MiXCR, one entry per CDR3 protein. This table holds more than 500,000 distinct CDR3 sequences, roughly 15% found once. Material for sequencing was blood. The receptors were gathered from a woman aged 35 to 49 with Graves' ophthalmopathy. CDR3s include the opening cysteine and the closing phenylalanine or tryptophan. Each record gives: J gene, V gene, clone size, D gene, CDR3 protein, CDR3 DNA. A D gene is named only where the DNA matches it firmly. Clone size appears in some rows only: once, few, many, or a class for an expanded clone.

J gene: TRBJ1-5
V gene: TRBV20-1
clone size: many
D gene: NA
CDR3 protein: CSARPTSYSNQPQHF
CDR3 DNA: TGCAGTGCTAGACCGACCAGTTATAGCAATCAGCCCCAGCATTTT

J gene: TRBJ1-1
V gene: TRBV14
clone size: many
D gene: NA
CDR3 protein: CASSQLGSYNTEAFF
CDR3 DNA: TGTGCCAGCAGCCAATTAGGTTCATATAACACTGAAGCTTTCTTT

J gene: TRBJ1-1
V gene: TRBV3-1
clone size: few
D gene: TRBD1
CDR3 protein: CASSQDRGHGNTEAFF
CDR3 DNA: TGTGCCAGCAGCCAAGACAGGGGGCATGGGAACACTGAAGCTTTCTTT

J gene: TRBJ2-7
V gene: TRBV5-1
clone size: many
D gene: TRBD2
CDR3 protein: CASSLVGLAGGEQYF
CDR3 DNA: TGCGCCAGCAGCTTGGTGGGTCTAGCGGGCGGCGAGCAGTACTTC

J gene: TRBJ2-7
V gene: TRBV11-2
clone size: many
D gene: TRBD2
CDR3 protein: CASSLDPRGVFFYEQYF
CDR3 DNA: TGTGCCAGCAGCTTAGACCCCCGGGGGGTGTTCTTCTACGAGCAGTACTTC

J gene: TRBJ2-2
V gene: TRBV25-1
clone size: NA
D gene: TRBD2
CDR3 protein: CASSDGLAGVFTGELFF
CDR3 DNA: TGTGCCAGCAGTGATGGTCTAGCGGGAGTTTTCACCGGGGAGCTGTTTTTT

J gene: TRBJ2-7
V gene: TRBV6-1
clone size: NA
D gene: TRBD2
CDR3 protein: CASSVRLAGAPYF
CDR3 DNA: TGTGCCAGCAGTGTCCGACTAGCGGGGGCTCCGTACTTC

J gene: TRBJ2-5
V gene: TRBV29-1
clone size: NA
D gene: TRBD1
CDR3 protein: CSVKAGGTETQYF
CDR3 DNA: TGCAGCGTTAAGGCAGGGGGTACGGAGACCCAGTACTTC

J gene: TRBJ2-5
V gene: TRBV6-5
clone size: many
D gene: NA
CDR3 protein: CASSYSAGAGETQYF
CDR3 DNA: TGTGCCAGCAGTTACTCGGCGGGGGCAGGGGAGACCCAGTACTTC

J gene: TRBJ2-5
V gene: TRBV9
clone size: many
D gene: TRBD1
CDR3 protein: CASSGGTGGGETQYF
CDR3 DNA: TGTGCCAGCAGCGGCGGGACAGGGGGAGGGGAGACCCAGTACTTC

J gene: TRBJ1-1
V gene: TRBV7-8
clone size: NA
D gene: NA
CDR3 protein: CASSLGPGHKNTEAFF
CDR3 DNA: TGTGCCAGCAGCTTAGGACCGGGACACAAGAACACTGAAGCTTTCTTT

J gene: TRBJ1-2
V gene: TRBV6-1
clone size: many
D gene: TRBD1
CDR3 protein: CASRRTGLNYGYTF
CDR3 DNA: TGTGCCAGCAGGCGGACAGGGCTGAACTATGGCTACACCTTC

J gene: TRBJ1-2
V gene: TRBV29-1
clone size: many
D gene: NA
CDR3 protein: CSVEEGAGKDGYTF
CDR3 DNA: TGCAGCGTTGAAGAAGGAGCAGGGAAGGATGGCTACACCTTC

J gene: TRBJ2-1
V gene: TRBV19
clone size: many
D gene: NA
CDR3 protein: CASRGGAPDSYNEQFF
CDR3 DNA: TGTGCCAGTAGAGGGGGGGCCCCCGACTCCTACAATGAGCAGTTCTTC

J gene: TRBJ2-7
V gene: TRBV5-1
clone size: many
D gene: TRBD1
CDR3 protein: CASSSGQGPSYEQYF
CDR3 DNA: TGCGCCAGCAGCTCCGGACAGGGCCCCTCCTACGAGCAGTACTTC

J gene: TRBJ2-5
V gene: TRBV12-3/TRBV12-4
clone size: few
D gene: TRBD2
CDR3 protein: CASSPLGWEGRQETQYF
CDR3 DNA: TGTGCCAGCAGTCCCCTTGGGTGGGAGGGCCGCCAAGAGACCCAGTACTTC

J gene: TRBJ1-5
V gene: TRBV10-3
clone size: many
D gene: NA
CDR3 protein: CAIREHSNQPQHF
CDR3 DNA: TGTGCCATCAGGGAGCATAGCAATCAGCCCCAGCATTTT

J gene: TRBJ1-3
V gene: TRBV29-1
clone size: many
D gene: NA
CDR3 protein: CSVRQGLGNTIYF
CDR3 DNA: TGCAGCGTTCGCCAGGGGCTTGGAAACACCATATATTTT

J gene: TRBJ2-2
V gene: TRBV12-3/TRBV12-4
clone size: many
D gene: NA
CDR3 protein: CASSSLPRDVMAGELFF
CDR3 DNA: TGTGCCAGCAGTTCACTACCTCGGGACGTTATGGCCGGGGAGCTGTTTTTT

J gene: TRBJ1-2
V gene: TRBV19
clone size: many
D gene: TRBD1
CDR3 protein: CASSLTGGQNYGYTF
CDR3 DNA: TGTGCCAGTAGTTTAACAGGGGGCCAAAACTATGGCTACACCTTC

J gene: TRBJ1-1
V gene: TRBV12-3/TRBV12-4
clone size: many
D gene: TRBD1
CDR3 protein: CASSPRDSREAFF
CDR3 DNA: TGTGCCAGCAGCCCTCGGGACAGCCGTGAAGCTTTCTTT

J gene: TRBJ2-2
V gene: TRBV28
clone size: NA
D gene: NA
CDR3 protein: CASSKGHLNTGELFF
CDR3 DNA: TGTGCCAGCAGTAAGGGACACCTAAACACCGGGGAGCTGTTTTTT

J gene: TRBJ2-7
V gene: TRBV6-1
clone size: NA
D gene: TRBD2
CDR3 protein: CASTAGGPTYEQYF
CDR3 DNA: TGTGCCAGCACCGCGGGAGGCCCAACCTACGAGCAGTACTTC

J gene: TRBJ2-3
V gene: TRBV2
clone size: few
D gene: NA
CDR3 protein: CASSGEMPSSTDTQYF
CDR3 DNA: TGTGCCAGCAGTGGGGAGATGCCTTCTAGCACAGATACGCAGTATTTT

J gene: TRBJ2-5
V gene: TRBV6-1
clone size: NA
D gene: NA
CDR3 protein: CASSRLDQETQYF
CDR3 DNA: TGTGCCAGCAGTAGACTGGACCAAGAGACCCAGTACTTC

J gene: TRBJ1-5
V gene: TRBV20-1
clone size: many
D gene: NA
CDR3 protein: CSARVPISNQPQHF
CDR3 DNA: TGCAGTGCTAGAGTACCGATTAGCAATCAGCCCCAGCATTTT

J gene: TRBJ2-7
V gene: TRBV6-1
clone size: few
D gene: TRBD1
CDR3 protein: CASSEGTGLLYEQYF
CDR3 DNA: TGTGCCAGCAGTGAAGGGACAGGCCTCCTCTACGAGCAGTACTTC

J gene: TRBJ2-6
V gene: TRBV7-3
clone size: many
D gene: NA
CDR3 protein: CASSISSGANVLTF
CDR3 DNA: TGTGCCAGCAGCATCTCCTCTGGGGCCAACGTCCTGACTTTC

J gene: TRBJ2-7
V gene: TRBV4-2
clone size: many
D gene: TRBD2
CDR3 protein: CASSQGLGEGYEQYF
CDR3 DNA: TGTGCCAGCAGCCAAGGTTTGGGGGAGGGGTACGAGCAGTACTTC

J gene: TRBJ2-5
V gene: TRBV4-1
clone size: few
D gene: NA
CDR3 protein: CASSQIQGPQETQYF
CDR3 DNA: TGCGCCAGCAGCCAAATTCAGGGGCCTCAAGAGACCCAGTACTTC

J gene: TRBJ1-2
V gene: TRBV9
clone size: NA
D gene: NA
CDR3 protein: CASSVASGGYTF
CDR3 DNA: TGTGCCAGCAGCGTAGCTAGCGGTGGCTACACCTTC

J gene: TRBJ2-5
V gene: TRBV28
clone size: many
D gene: NA
CDR3 protein: CASSPSYRRPQETQYF
CDR3 DNA: TGTGCCAGCAGTCCCTCCTACAGGAGGCCCCAAGAGACCCAGTACTTC

J gene: TRBJ1-1
V gene: TRBV20-1
clone size: many
D gene: NA
CDR3 protein: CSASRDEAFF
CDR3 DNA: TGCAGTGCTAGCAGGGATGAAGCTTTCTTT